Following are 22 T cell receptor beta chains from one sample sequenced in a study of spatial heterogeneity in lung cancer. Study-level findings and limits: Intratumoral expanded alpha and beta TCR counts were found to track tumor mutation counts.

Each CDR3 protein is one row after TCRdb ran MiXCR on the 5' RACE reads. The sample shows approximately 18,000 distinct CDR3 sequences, around a tenth of them seen only once. Time point given: sample taken at primary tumor resection. Their target antigens are unknown. The sample was lung tumor tissue, taken at surgery. The receptors shown here come from a female donor with early-stage non-small cell lung cancer.

As for this clonotype: Found in a library prepared for alpha chains, this beta chain is an off-target read, and its abundance has little meaning. The V call is TRBV24-1, the J call TRBJ2-5; D is ambiguous. This CDR3 has 13 amino acids. CDR1 is KGHDR and CDR2 is SFDVKD in the germline V gene. Trimming removed 6 bases from V and 1 base from J, with 8 bases in between. In DNA form, the CDR3 reads TGTGCCACCAGTACGTCAGTCCAAGAGACCCAGTACTTC. It encodes CATSTSVQETQYF.

Comment on this clonotype: This beta chain slipped into a library made for alpha chains as a stray read, so its size is not meaningful. V is TRBV2 and J is TRBJ2-7, with 8 bases matching TRBD1. The CDR3 loop spans 14 amino acids. J gave up 1 base and V 6 bases, and 5 bases lay outside the gene matches. CDR1 SNHLY and CDR2 FYNNEI come from the germline V gene. The CDR3 DNA reads as TGTGCCAGCAGAAGGACAGGGAATTCCTACGAGCAGTACTTC. The encoded protein is CASRRTGNSYEQYF.

About this clonotype itself: The library was built for alpha chains, so this beta chain is an off-target read and its size means little. CDR3 sequence reads: CASSTSGGPLQYEQFF. For the CDR3, the DNA is TGTGCCAGCTCAACTAGCGGGGGACCCCTACAATATGAGCAGTTCTTC. The V call is TRBV18, the J call TRBJ2-1, with 11 bases lining up with TRBD2. CDR3 size: 16 residues. The V and J ends lost 5 bases and 8 bases, in that order; junction bases with no gene match: 11. CDR1 and CDR2 (germline): KGHSH, LQKENI.

This clonotype counts as medium-sized. This beta chain slipped into a library made for alpha chains as a stray read, so its size is not meaningful. The chain couples TRBV7-8 to TRBJ1-4; 7 nucleotides line up with TRBD1. CDR1 and CDR2 from the germline V gene are SGHVS and FQNEAQ. Trimming cost V 4 bases and J 3 bases; bases outside gene matches: 2. The CDR3 consists of 14 residues. Here the CDR3 reads CASSSGTANEKLFF. As DNA, the CDR3 is TGTGCCAGCAGCTCCGGGACAGCTAATGAAAAACTGTTTTTT.

This clonotype was counted many times. As an off-target read in a library built for alpha chains, this beta chain has a frequency of little significance. CDR3 sequence (DNA): TGTGCCAGCAAAGGGAGCTACCCGACAGCTAACACTGAAGCTTTCTTT. Its protein is CASKGSYPTANTEAFF. V is TRBV6-5 and J is TRBJ1-1, with D perhaps TRBD1 (5 bases). This CDR3 region has 16 residues. Germline-derived CDR1 and CDR2 are MNHEY and SVGAGI. Trimming removed 7 bases at V and 2 bases at J, with 20 bases between.

There are many counts of this clonotype. With the library built for alpha chains, this beta chain is off target and its frequency is not meaningful. The chain combines TRBV9 with TRBJ1-3; no reliable D call. The germline V gene encodes CDR1 SGDLS and CDR2 YYNGEE. Trimming took off 4 bases at V and 4 bases at J, with 15 bases between the two ends. The CDR3 consists of 15 residues. Here the CDR3 reads CASSPTGVRGNTIYF. The CDR3 region has the DNA TGTGCCAGCAGCCCGACCGGCGTCCGAGGAAACACCATATATTTT.

In its sample, this clonotype was seen many times. Because the library targeted alpha chains, this beta chain is an off-target read whose size means little. The J gene is TRBJ1-2, the V gene TRBV6-1; 11 bases map to TRBD1. With 7 bases clipped from V and 7 bases from J, the junction kept 8 bases outside the gene matches. Germline V lookup: CDR1 MNHNS, CDR2 SASEGT. The CDR3 runs 14 residues. CDR3 DNA: TGTGCCAGCACCCCCGGGACAGGGGGTCTTGGCTACACCTTC. This codes for CASTPGTGGLGYTF.

This clonotype was recorded many times. Because this beta chain is a stray read in a library intended to capture alpha chains, its abundance should not be given much weight. The rearrangement uses TRBV15 and TRBJ2-5; D uncertain. The CDR3 length is 15 residues. Germline V lookup: CDR1 LNHNV, CDR2 YYDKDF (reference sequence). The V and J ends lost 6 bases and 5 bases respectively, with 19 bases between them. Here the CDR3 DNA reads TGTGCCACCAGTCAAGACAAGGCCCAAGGGGAGACCCAGTACTTC. Translated: CATSQDKAQGETQYF.

With regard to this clonotype: The size of this beta chain means little, since it is a stray read in a library made for alpha chains. V gene TRBV5-1 combines with J gene TRBJ2-3, with a possible D match to TRBD2 (5 bases). The germline V gene encodes CDR1 SGHRS and CDR2 YFSETQ. The CDR3 spans 16 residues. V was trimmed by 0 bases and J by 5 bases, leaving 16 bases between them. CDR3 in amino acids: CASSLGVGGSGDTQYF. DNA for the CDR3: TGCGCCAGCAGCTTGGGTGTCGGAGGAAGTGGAGATACGCAGTATTTT.

This clonotype turned up a few times. Found in a library prepared for alpha chains, this beta chain is an off-target read, and its abundance has little meaning. The chain couples TRBV19 to TRBJ2-1; D tentatively reads TRBD1 or TRBD2 (6 bases each). Germline lookup yields CDR1 LNHDA and CDR2 SQIVND (reference sequence). CDR3 length equals 13 residues. The V end lost 4 bases, the J end lost 9 bases, and 13 bases lay between the germline ends. The CDR3 here is CASSRGAAGEQFF. The CDR3 DNA reads as TGTGCCAGTAGTAGGGGGGCTGCGGGTGAGCAGTTCTTC. The variable domain in full, completed from reference TRBV19 and TRBJ2-1, reads DGGITQSPKYLFRKEGQNVTLSCEQNLNHDAMYWYRQDPGQGLRLIYYSQIVNDFQKGDIAEGYSVSREKKESFPLTVTSAQKNPTAFYLCASSRGAAGEQFFGPGTRLTVL.

This clonotype occurred a few times. With the library built for alpha chains, this beta chain is off target and its frequency is not meaningful. This chain connects TRBV11-2 to TRBJ2-5, with D tentatively TRBD1 (6 bases). V lost 5 bases and J lost 4, with 23 bases in between. This CDR3 region has 17 residues. The germline gives CDR1 SGHAT, CDR2 FQNNGV. CDR3 region: CASSLLSAGTTLETQYF. CDR3 bases: TGTGCCAGCAGCCTCCTCTCGGCCGGGACAACTTTAGAGACCCAGTACTTC.

This clonotype was seen at least ten times. This beta chain was picked up by a library intended for alpha chains and is off target, so its count carries little meaning. This chain links TRBV19 with TRBJ2-7; tentative D call: TRBD1 (6 bases). V lost 2 bases and J lost 2, with 16 bases in between. The V gene's germline CDR1 is LNHDA and CDR2 SQIVND (reference sequence). CDR3 size: 16 residues. CDR3 in amino acids: CASSILGAWSTYEQYF. DNA for the CDR3: TGTGCCAGTAGTATATTGGGGGCGTGGTCCACCTACGAGCAGTACTTC.

By proportion, this clonotype is medium-sized. This beta chain was picked up by a library intended for alpha chains and is off target, so its count carries little meaning. V is TRBV20-1 and J is TRBJ2-7, with TRBD1 matching 8 bases. The germline V gene has CDR1 DFQATT and CDR2 SNEGSKA (reference sequence). The CDR3 totals 14 residues. V shed 2 bases, J shed 4 bases, and the junction held 7 bases outside the gene matches. The CDR3 reads CSARTGQGSYEQYF. The DNA for the CDR3 is TGCAGTGCTAGAACCGGACAGGGCTCGTACGAGCAGTACTTC.

At least ten counts were recorded for this clonotype. As an off-target read in a library built for alpha chains, this beta chain has a frequency of little significance. The V call is TRBV5-1, the J call TRBJ1-5; D remains ambiguous. The V end was cut by 0 bases, the J end by 3 bases, with 7 bases between. The CDR3 has 14 amino acids. Germline V gene sequence: CDR1 SGHRS, CDR2 YFSETQ. The DNA of the CDR3 is TGCGCCAGCAGCTTGGGAAATAACAATCAGCCCCAGCATTTT. Its translation is CASSLGNNNQPQHF.

On this clonotype: Little can be read into the size of this beta chain, an off-target read in a library designed for alpha chains. This chain uses TRBV7-8 with TRBJ2-2; the match to TRBD1 covers 9 bases. Looked up from germline, CDR1 is SGHVS and CDR2 is FQNEAQ. V dropped 2 bases and J dropped 7; count of bases not matched to a gene: 11. The CDR3 has 17 residues. The CDR3 is CASSLRLGQGMSGELFF. CDR3 DNA sequence: TGTGCCAGCAGCTTACGCCTCGGACAGGGGATGAGCGGGGAGCTGTTTTTT.

This clonotype is deemed medium-sized (0.01 to 0.1%). As an off-target read in a library built for alpha chains, this beta chain has a frequency of little significance. The chain is built from TRBV5-1 and TRBJ2-5, with 14 nucleotides matching TRBD2. The CDR3 totals 16 residues. With 7 bases clipped from V and 4 bases from J, the junction kept 9 bases outside the gene matches. Per germline, CDR1 SGHRS and CDR2 YFSETQ. Here the CDR3 reads CASSIGTSGGSETQYF. CDR3 nucleotides: TGCGCCAGCTCAATCGGGACTAGCGGGGGTTCAGAGACCCAGTACTTC.

This clonotype came up a few times. Because the library targeted alpha chains, this beta chain is an off-target read whose size means little. The V call is TRBV4-2, the J call TRBJ1-4, with D maybe TRBD1 (6 bases). Germline V gives CDR1 LGHNA, CDR2 YNFKEQ. This CDR3 has 16 residues. V lost 4 bases, J lost 4 bases, and 16 bases lay in between. The CDR3 reads CASSPGSGRGNEKLFF. Here the CDR3 DNA reads TGTGCCAGCAGCCCCGGAAGCGGCAGGGGTAATGAAAAACTGTTTTTT.

Turning to this clonotype: Within a library made for alpha chains, this beta chain is off target, and its count is uninformative. The chain has TRBV3-1 and TRBJ1-1, with 10 bases identical to TRBD1. Trimming cost V 4 bases and J 6 bases; bases outside gene matches: 5. CDR3 size: 14 residues. CDR1 is LGHDT and CDR2 is YNNKEL in the germline V gene (reference sequence). The CDR3 sequence is CASSLGTGDSEAFF. As DNA, the CDR3 is TGTGCCAGCAGCCTCGGGACAGGGGATTCTGAAGCTTTCTTT.

In its sample, this clonotype was seen many times. The library was designed around alpha chains, so this beta chain is a stray read whose abundance carries little weight. The chain uses TRBV4-1 and TRBJ1-2; TRBD1 is a possible D gene (6 bases). Trimming cost V 0 bases and J 5 bases, with 16 bases left between them. Germline-derived CDR1 and CDR2 are MGHRA and YSYEKL. The CDR3 consists of 16 residues. The CDR3 loop is CASSQDFGGPEYGYTF. CDR3 sequence (DNA): TGCGCCAGCAGCCAAGATTTCGGGGGGCCGGAGTATGGCTACACCTTC.

This clonotype appeared a few times. This beta chain lies outside the target of a library built for alpha chains; its clone size means little. This sequence joins TRBV7-2 and TRBJ1-2; D is unresolved. V was cut by 0 bases and J by 4 bases, with 12 bases left in between. CDR1 and CDR2 from the germline V gene are SGHTA and FQGNSA. This CDR3 is built from 15 residues. The CDR3 DNA is TGTGCCAGCAGCTTAGCGCAATACGGCCTCTATGGCTACACCTTC. Its protein product is CASSLAQYGLYGYTF. The full variable domain, in which reference TRBV7-2 and TRBJ1-2 provide the parts outside the CDR3, is GAGVSQSPSNKVTEKGKDVELRCDPISGHTALYWYRQSLGQGLEFLIYFQGNSAPDKSGLPSDRFSAERTGGSVSTLTIQRTQQEDSAVYLCASSLAQYGLYGYTFGSGTRLTVV.

A few counts support this clonotype. This beta chain is off target for a library built for alpha chains, so its abundance means little. The chain combines TRBV20-1 with TRBJ2-3, with 9 positions matching TRBD2. The CDR3 contains 19 residues. Germline CDR1 reads DFQATT; CDR2 reads SNEGSKA (reference sequence). V lost 2 bases and J lost 1; bases outside the gene matches: 16. The CDR3 DNA sequence: TGCAGTGCTAGAAACCTATGGGAAGCGGGGGGTATACGCACAGATACGCAGTATTTT. The encoded protein is CSARNLWEAGGIRTDTQYF.

This clonotype was seen at least ten times. This beta chain came through as a stray read in a library set up for alpha chains, and its size says little. The chain carries TRBV10-2 and TRBJ1-1, with a possible D match to TRBD1 (6 bases). Trimming cost V 3 bases and J 3 bases, with 17 bases left between them. The CDR3 consists of 16 residues. From germline, CDR1 is WSHSY and CDR2 SAAADI. The chain's CDR3 is CASSDRKTGQYTEAFF. The DNA for the CDR3 is TGCGCCAGCAGTGACCGAAAAACCGGACAGTACACTGAAGCTTTCTTT.